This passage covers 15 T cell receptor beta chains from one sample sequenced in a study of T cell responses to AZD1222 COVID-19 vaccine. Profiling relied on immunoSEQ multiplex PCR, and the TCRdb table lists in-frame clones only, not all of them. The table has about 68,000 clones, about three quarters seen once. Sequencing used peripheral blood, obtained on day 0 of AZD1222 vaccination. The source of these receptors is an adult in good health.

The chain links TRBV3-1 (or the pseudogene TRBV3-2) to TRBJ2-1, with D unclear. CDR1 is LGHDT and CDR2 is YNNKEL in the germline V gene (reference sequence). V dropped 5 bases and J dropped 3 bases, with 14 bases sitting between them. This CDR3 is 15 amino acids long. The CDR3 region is CASSETGALYNEQFF. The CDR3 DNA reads TGTGCCAGCAGCGAAACTGGTGCTCTCTACAATGAGCAGTTCTTC.

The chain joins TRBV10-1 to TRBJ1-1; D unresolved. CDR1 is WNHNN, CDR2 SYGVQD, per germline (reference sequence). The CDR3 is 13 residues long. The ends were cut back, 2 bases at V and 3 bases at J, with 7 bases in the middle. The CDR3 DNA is TGCGCCAGCAGTGAGAGTCCGGACACTGAAGCTTTCTTT. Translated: CASSESPDTEAFF.

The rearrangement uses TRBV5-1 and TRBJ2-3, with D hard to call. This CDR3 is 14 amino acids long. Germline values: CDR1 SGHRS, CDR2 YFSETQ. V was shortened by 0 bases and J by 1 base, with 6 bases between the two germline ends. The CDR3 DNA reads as TGCGCCAGCAGCTTGGACGGGCGCACAGATACGCAGTATTTT. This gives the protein CASSLDGRTDTQYF.

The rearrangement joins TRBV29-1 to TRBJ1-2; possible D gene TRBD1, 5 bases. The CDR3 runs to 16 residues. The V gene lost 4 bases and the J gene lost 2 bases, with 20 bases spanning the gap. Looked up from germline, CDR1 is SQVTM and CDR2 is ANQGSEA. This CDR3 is CSVVGAPQVSNYGYTF. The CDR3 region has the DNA TGCAGCGTTGTAGGGGCCCCACAGGTCTCAAACTATGGCTACACCTTC.

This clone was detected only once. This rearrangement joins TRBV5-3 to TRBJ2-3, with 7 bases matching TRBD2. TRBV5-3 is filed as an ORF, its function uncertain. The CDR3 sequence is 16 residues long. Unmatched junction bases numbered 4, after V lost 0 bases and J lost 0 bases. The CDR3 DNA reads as TGTGCCAGAAGCTTGGCGGCTAGCGGAAGCACAGATACGCAGTATTTT. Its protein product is CARSLAASGSTDTQYF.

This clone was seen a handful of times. The DNA of the CDR3 is TGTGCCAGCAGCTCCCCCCAGTACGGGGGGGCCCTCAATGAGCAGTTCTTC. It specifies CASSSPQYGGALNEQFF. The V call is TRBV3-1 (or the pseudogene TRBV3-2), the J call TRBJ2-1; TRBD2 matches at 8 bases. After removal of 5 bases from V and 6 bases from J, the junction contained 15 bases not matched to a gene. Germline assignment: CDR1 LGHDT and CDR2 YNNKEL (reference sequence). This CDR3 spans 17 amino acids.

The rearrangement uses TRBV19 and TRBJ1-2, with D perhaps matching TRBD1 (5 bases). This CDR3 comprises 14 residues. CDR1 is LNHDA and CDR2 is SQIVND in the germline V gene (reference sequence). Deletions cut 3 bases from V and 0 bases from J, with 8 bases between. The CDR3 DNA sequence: TGTGCCAGTAGTATGGGACGGCCTAACTATGGCTACACCTTC. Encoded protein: CASSMGRPNYGYTF.

The CDR3 region is CASSLDRGAYYEQYF. CDR3 coding DNA: TGTGCCAGCAGCTTGGACCGCGGGGCTTACTACGAGCAGTACTTC. V gene TRBV7-2 combines with J gene TRBJ2-7; D might be TRBD2 (6 bases). The germline V gene has CDR1 SGHTA and CDR2 FQGNSA. Trimming removed 3 bases from V and 3 bases from J, with 15 bases in between. There are 15 residues in the CDR3.

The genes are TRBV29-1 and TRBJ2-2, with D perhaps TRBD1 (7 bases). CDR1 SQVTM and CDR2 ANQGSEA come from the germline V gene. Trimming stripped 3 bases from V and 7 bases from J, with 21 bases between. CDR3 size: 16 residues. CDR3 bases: TGCAGCGTTGACAGGGGGGTCACAAGGGGTGACGGGGAGCTGTTTTTT. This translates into CSVDRGVTRGDGELFF.

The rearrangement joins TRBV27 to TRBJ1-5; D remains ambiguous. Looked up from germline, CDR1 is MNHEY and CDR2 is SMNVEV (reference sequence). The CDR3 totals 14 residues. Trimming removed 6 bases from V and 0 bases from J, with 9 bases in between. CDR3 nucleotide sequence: TGTGCCAGCAGGTTCCGAGATAGCAATCAGCCCCAGCATTTT. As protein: CASRFRDSNQPQHF.

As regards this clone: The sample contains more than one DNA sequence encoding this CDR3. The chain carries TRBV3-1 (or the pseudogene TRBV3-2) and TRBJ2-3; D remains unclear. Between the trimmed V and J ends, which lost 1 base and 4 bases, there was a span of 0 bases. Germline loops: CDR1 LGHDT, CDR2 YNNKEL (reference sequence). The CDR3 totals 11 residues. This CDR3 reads CASSQADTQYF. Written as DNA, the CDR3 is TGTGCCAGCAGCCAAGCAGATACGCAGTATTTT.

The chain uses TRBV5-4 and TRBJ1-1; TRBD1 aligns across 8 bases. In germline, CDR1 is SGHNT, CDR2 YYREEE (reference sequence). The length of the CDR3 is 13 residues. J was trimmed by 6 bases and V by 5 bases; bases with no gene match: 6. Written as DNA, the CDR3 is TGTGCCAGCAGTAATGACAGGGGATCTGAAGCTTTCTTT. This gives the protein CASSNDRGSEAFF.

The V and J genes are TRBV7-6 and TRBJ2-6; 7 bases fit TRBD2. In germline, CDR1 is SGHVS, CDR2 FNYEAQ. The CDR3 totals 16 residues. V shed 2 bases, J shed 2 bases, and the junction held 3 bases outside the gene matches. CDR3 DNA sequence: TGTGCCAGCAGCTTAAGCGGGGCGCCTGGGGCCAACGTCCTGACTTTC. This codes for CASSLSGAPGANVLTF.

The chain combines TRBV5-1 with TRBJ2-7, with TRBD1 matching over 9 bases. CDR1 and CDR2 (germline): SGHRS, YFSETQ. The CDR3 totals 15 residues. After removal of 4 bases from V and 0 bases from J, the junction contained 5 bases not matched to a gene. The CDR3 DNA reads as TGCGCCAGCAGCCAGGACAGGGGAGACTCCTACGAGCAGTACTTC. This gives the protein CASSQDRGDSYEQYF.

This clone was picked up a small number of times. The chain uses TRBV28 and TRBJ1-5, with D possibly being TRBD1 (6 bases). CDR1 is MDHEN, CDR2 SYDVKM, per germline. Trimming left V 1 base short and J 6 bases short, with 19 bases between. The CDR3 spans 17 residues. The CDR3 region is CASSLFLFRSGAQPQHF. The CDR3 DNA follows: TGTGCCAGCAGTTTATTCCTCTTTAGGTCAGGGGCTCAGCCCCAGCATTTT. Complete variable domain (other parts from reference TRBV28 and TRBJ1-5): DVKVTQSSRYLVKRTGEKVFLECVQDMDHENMFWYRQDPGLGLRLIYFSYDVKMKEKGDIPEGYSVSREKKERFSLILESASTNQTSMYLCASSLFLFRSGAQPQHFGDGTRLSIL.